The next 30 T cell receptor beta chains were all read from a single sample in a study of shared clonotypes between healthy human individuals. TCRdb keeps only in-frame clones here, not all; method: immunoSEQ multiplex PCR. The sample records hundreds of thousands of clones, 90% to 95% being singletons. Selected positively for CCR7 and CD45RO-negative, naive CD8 cells excluded terminally differentiated effector memory CD45RA+ cells. The material sequenced was naive CD8+ T cells sorted from blood. Receptor source: a man younger than 45 in good health.

The chain joins TRBV9 to TRBJ2-5; 12 bases align to TRBD2. V gave up 4 bases and J gave up 4 bases; unmatched junction bases: 8. Germline V lookup: CDR1 SGDLS, CDR2 YYNGEE. The CDR3 length is 16 residues. CDR3 protein: CASSRPGLAGRETQYF. Here the CDR3 DNA reads TGTGCCAGCAGCAGACCGGGACTAGCGGGTCGAGAGACCCAGTACTTC.

The J gene is TRBJ1-1, the V gene TRBV7-9, with TRBD1 matching 12 bases. V lost 4 bases to trimming and J lost 4 bases; unmatched junction nucleotides: 4. This CDR3 comprises 15 residues. The germline CDR1 and CDR2 sequences are SEHNR and FQNEAQ (reference sequence). CDR3 nucleotides: TGTGCCAGCAGCTCGGGACAGGGGGCATTCACTGAAGCTTTCTTT. This translates into CASSSGQGAFTEAFF.

CDR3 sequence (DNA): TGTGCCAGAAGCTTGGAGGAGGAAAAACTGTTTTTT. It specifies CARSLEEEKLFF. The chain is built from TRBV5-3 and TRBJ1-4; D is unresolved. TRBV5-3 is recorded as an ORF, its role being uncertain. This CDR3 is 12 amino acids long. V was pared by 0 bases and J by 8 bases, with 5 bases between.

This sequence joins TRBV9 and TRBJ2-6, with a tentative D call TRBD1 (5 bases). Trimming removed 2 bases from V and 0 bases from J, with 12 bases in between. CDR3 length: 17 residues. CDR1 and CDR2 from the germline V gene are SGDLS and YYNGEE. The CDR3 bases are TGTGCCAGCAGCGTCTTTGACAGTAACTCTGGGGCCAACGTCCTGACTTTC. Translation: CASSVFDSNSGANVLTF.

The J gene is TRBJ2-7, the V gene TRBV7-8, with 8 nucleotides matching TRBD1. The CDR3 runs 14 residues. From germline, CDR1 is SGHVS and CDR2 FQNEAQ. The V and J ends lost 6 bases and 5 bases, in that order; junction bases with no gene match: 9. CDR3 nucleotides: TGTGCCAGCAGAAAGGCCAGGGGGCGAGACGAGCAGTACTTC. Translated, it gives CASRKARGRDEQYF.

J is TRBJ2-1 and V is TRBV27; D call uncertain. V was trimmed by 4 bases and J by 10 bases, leaving 8 bases between them. This CDR3 spans 11 amino acids. In germline, CDR1 is MNHEY, CDR2 SMNVEV (reference sequence). The CDR3: CASSSGREQFF. CDR3 DNA: TGTGCCAGCAGTTCTGGTAGGGAGCAGTTCTTC.

The V and J genes are TRBV7-9 and TRBJ2-7; 11 positions match TRBD2. CDR1 is SEHNR, CDR2 FQNEAQ, per germline (reference sequence). The CDR3 extends over 16 amino acids. V lost 5 bases, J lost 3 bases, and 9 bases stayed unmatched. The CDR3 DNA reads as TGTGCCAGCAGCGACCGGACTAGCGGGTATCTCTACGAGCAGTACTTC. As protein: CASSDRTSGYLYEQYF.

This chain links TRBV28 with TRBJ2-1; weak D call: TRBD2 (6 bases). V dropped 2 bases and J dropped 7 bases, with 15 bases sitting between them. The CDR3 is made up of 15 amino acids. Germline V gene lookup returns CDR1 MDHEN and CDR2 SYDVKM. The CDR3 here is CASSLIAVHGNEQFF. The CDR3 DNA reads as TGTGCCAGCAGTTTAATAGCGGTACATGGTAATGAGCAGTTCTTC.

The count of this clone is one. V is TRBV30 and J is TRBJ1-1; D is perhaps TRBD1 (5 bases). Germline CDR1 GTSNPN, CDR2 SVGIG (reference sequence). Between the trimmed V and J ends, which lost 4 bases and 10 bases, there was a span of 16 bases. This CDR3 has 12 residues. Here the CDR3 reads CAWNPLPGGAFF. In DNA, the CDR3 is TGTGCCTGGAATCCGCTCCCCGGGGGAGCTTTCTTT. The full variable domain, in which reference TRBV30 and TRBJ1-1 provide the parts outside the CDR3, is SQTIHQWPATLVQPVGSPLSLECTVEGTSNPNLYWYRQAAGRGLQLLFYSVGIGQISSEVPQNLSASRPQDRQFILSSKKLLLSDSGFYLCAWNPLPGGAFFGQGTRLTVV.

The rearrangement uses TRBV2 and TRBJ2-1; 11 nucleotides line up with TRBD2. V gave up 7 bases and J gave up 7 bases; unmatched junction bases: 9. This CDR3 has 15 residues. In germline, CDR1 is SNHLY, CDR2 FYNNEI. The CDR3 DNA reads TGTGCCAGCAACTTTAGCGGGAGGGTGGGTAATGAGCAGTTCTTC. Encoded protein: CASNFSGRVGNEQFF.

This chain links TRBV4-3 with TRBJ2-3; D call uncertain. V lost 8 bases and J 5 bases, leaving 14 bases between the germline ends. The CDR3 is made up of 13 amino acids. Germline V CDR1 and CDR2: LGHNA, YSLEER. Here the CDR3 DNA reads TGCGCCAGCTGTGGTGGTCTCGGAGATACGCAGTATTTT. Its protein is CASCGGLGDTQYF.

The V gene is TRBV29-1, the J gene TRBJ2-7; 10 nucleotides align to TRBD2. The CDR3 sequence is 13 residues long. Germline CDR1 is SQVTM and CDR2 is ANQGSEA. V lost 8 bases to trimming and J lost 3 bases; unmatched junction nucleotides: 7. CDR3 sequence: CSIEGTSVYEQYF. Here the CDR3 DNA reads TGCAGCATCGAGGGGACTAGCGTCTACGAGCAGTACTTC.

The chain is built from TRBV11-2 and TRBJ2-5; 10 nucleotides agree with TRBD2. The ends lost 0 bases at V and 3 bases at J; junction bases unmatched: 16. CDR3 length: 20 amino acids. CDR1 and CDR2 (germline): SGHAT, FQNNGV. Here the CDR3 DNA reads TGTGCCAGCAGCTTAGAGACGGCTAGCGGGAGTATTCTAGTGGAAGAGACCCAGTACTTC. The encoded protein is CASSLETASGSILVEETQYF.

This chain uses TRBV7-9 with TRBJ1-4; the match to TRBD1 covers 9 bases. The J segment lost 3 bases and the V segment lost 4 bases, leaving 12 bases of the junction unmatched. The CDR3 is made up of 18 amino acids. Germline CDR1 SEHNR, CDR2 FQNEAQ (reference sequence). CDR3 protein: CASSSITGGALANEKLFF. The CDR3 bases are TGTGCCAGCAGCTCGATTACAGGGGGCGCGTTAGCTAATGAAAAACTGTTTTTT.

The chain employs TRBV27 and TRBJ1-5; 7 bases agree with TRBD1. V shed 6 bases, J shed 7 bases, and the junction held 9 bases outside the gene matches. Germline lookup yields CDR1 MNHEY and CDR2 SMNVEV (reference sequence). CDR3 length equals 14 residues. DNA for the CDR3: TGTGCCAGCAGCTTGACAGGGCCGGAGCAGCCCCAGCATTTT. Residues: CASSLTGPEQPQHF.

J is TRBJ2-1 and V is TRBV9; D unclear. The germline gives CDR1 SGDLS, CDR2 YYNGEE. CDR3 length: 15 amino acids. Trimming shortened V by 3 bases and J by 2 bases, and 12 bases separated the two germline ends. The CDR3 sequence is CASSARDTTYNEQFF. In DNA, the CDR3 is TGTGCCAGCAGCGCCCGAGACACTACCTACAATGAGCAGTTCTTC. The complete variable domain, with remaining parts taken from reference TRBV9 and TRBJ2-1, reads DSGVTQTPKHLITATGQRVTLRCSPRSGDLSVYWYQQSLDQGLQFLIQYYNGEERAKGNILERFSAQQFPDLHSELNLSSLELGDSALYFCASSARDTTYNEQFFGPGTRLTVL.

The chain links TRBV18 to TRBJ1-1, with TRBD1 matching over 7 bases. The CDR3 runs 15 residues. V was clipped by 1 base and J by 1 base; unmatched bases: 3. Germline V gene data show CDR1 as KGHSH and CDR2 as LQKENI. The CDR3 loop reads CASSPRGTANTEAFF. DNA for the CDR3: TGTGCCAGCTCACCACGGGGGACAGCGAACACTGAAGCTTTCTTT.

The gene calls are TRBV7-8 and TRBJ2-7, with D possibly being TRBD1 (6 bases). Trimming stripped 1 base from V and 0 bases from J, with 13 bases between. This CDR3 spans 16 amino acids. The V gene's germline CDR1 is SGHVS and CDR2 FQNEAQ. CDR3 sequence (DNA): TGTGCCAGCAGCTTAGTCCAGGGGATCAACTCCTACGAGCAGTACTTC. This codes for CASSLVQGINSYEQYF.

The rearrangement links TRBV6-1 to TRBJ1-5; D is possibly TRBD1 (5 bases). Trimming stripped 3 bases from V and 4 bases from J, with 13 bases between. There are 15 residues in the CDR3. CDR1 MNHNS and CDR2 SASEGT come from the germline V gene. CDR3 DNA sequence: TGTGCCAGCAGTGAGGGGCATTGGGGTAATCAGCCCCAGCATTTT. It is translated as CASSEGHWGNQPQHF.

V and J are TRBV25-1 and TRBJ1-1; D might be TRBD1 (5 bases). V lost 5 bases and J lost 4, with 11 bases in between. Germline CDR1 is MGHDK and CDR2 is SYGVNS. This CDR3 has 13 amino acids. The CDR3 DNA is TGTGCCAGCAGTTCCGGGACGAGCACTGAAGCTTTCTTT. Its translation: CASSSGTSTEAFF.

In its sample, this clone was seen once. As DNA, the CDR3 is TGTGCCAGTAGTATAGTCCCCGGGAACAATCAGCCCCAGCATTTT. Protein: CASSIVPGNNQPQHF. The chain has TRBV19 and TRBJ1-5; no clear D. Germline values: CDR1 LNHDA, CDR2 SQIVND (reference sequence). The CDR3 runs to 15 residues. V was trimmed by 1 base and J by 3 bases, leaving 10 bases between them.

V and J are TRBV28 and TRBJ2-3; D call uncertain. This CDR3 is 13 amino acids long. Trimming removed 1 base at V and 3 bases at J, with 5 bases between. Germline V gene data show CDR1 as MDHEN and CDR2 as SYDVKM. The CDR3, as DNA: TGTGCCAGCAGTTTATTTGGGACAGATACGCAGTATTTT. Protein product: CASSLFGTDTQYF.

The rearrangement uses TRBV14 and TRBJ2-3; 14 bases fit TRBD2. J was trimmed by 0 bases and V by 4 bases; bases with no gene match: 6. This CDR3 comprises 18 residues. Looked up from germline, CDR1 is SGHDN and CDR2 is FVKESK. The CDR3: CASSRGLAGGHSTDTQYF. The CDR3 DNA reads as TGTGCCAGCAGCCGAGGACTAGCGGGGGGCCATAGCACAGATACGCAGTATTTT.

The chain combines TRBV4-1 with TRBJ2-5, with D hard to call. Trimming stripped 5 bases from V and 9 bases from J, with 22 bases between. CDR3 length: 15 residues. Germline-derived CDR1 and CDR2 are MGHRA and YSYEKL. CDR3 in amino acids: CASSTTTGPRVAQYF. The CDR3 DNA reads as TGCGCCAGCAGCACCACGACCGGGCCAAGGGTGGCCCAGTACTTC.

This clone is a singleton in its sample. This rearrangement joins TRBV4-2 to TRBJ2-1, with TRBD2 matching 11 bases. Trimming cost V 4 bases and J 2 bases; bases outside gene matches: 7. Germline CDR1 reads LGHNA; CDR2 reads YNFKEQ. CDR3 length: 17 amino acids. CDR3 coding DNA: TGTGCCAGCAGCCCTATGACTAGCGGGAAACCCTACAATGAGCAGTTCTTC. This gives the protein CASSPMTSGKPYNEQFF.

The table lists this clone with a count of one. V and J are TRBV11-2 and TRBJ1-1; no firm D call. The V end lost 6 bases, the J end lost 8 bases, and 19 bases lay between the germline ends. The CDR3 loop spans 14 amino acids. Germline V CDR1 and CDR2: SGHAT, FQNNGV. The CDR3 here is CASRNPGGPAEAFF. CDR3 bases: TGTGCCAGCAGAAACCCCGGAGGTCCAGCGGAAGCTTTCTTT. Together with reference TRBV11-2 and TRBJ1-1, the CDR3 gives the full variable domain: EAGVAQSPRYKIIEKRQSVAFWCNPISGHATLYWYQQILGQGPKLLIQFQNNGVVDDSQLPKDRFSAERLKGVDSTLKIQPAKLEDSAVYLCASRNPGGPAEAFFGQGTRLTVV.

The chain combines TRBV28 with TRBJ2-1; D not certain. The V end was cut by 2 bases, the J end by 6 bases, with 26 bases between. The CDR3 contains 19 residues. CDR1 is MDHEN, CDR2 SYDVKM, per germline. Written as DNA, the CDR3 is TGTGCCAGCAGTTTAACGTCAGTGGCGGCCAACTCGAGATTCAATGAGCAGTTCTTC. Residues: CASSLTSVAANSRFNEQFF.

The chain uses TRBV7-9 and TRBJ2-7, with TRBD1 matching over 7 bases. The CDR3 length is 16 residues. The ends lost 5 bases at V and 1 base at J; junction bases unmatched: 11. Looked up from germline, CDR1 is SEHNR and CDR2 is FQNEAQ (reference sequence). CDR3 in amino acids: CASSPLGTVHSYEQYF. Written as DNA, the CDR3 is TGTGCCAGCAGCCCCCTCGGGACAGTCCATTCCTACGAGCAGTACTTC.

This chain links TRBV28 with TRBJ2-1; 11 nucleotides agree with TRBD2. Germline V gene data show CDR1 as MDHEN and CDR2 as SYDVKM. V shed 1 base, J shed 10 bases, and the junction held 6 bases outside the gene matches. This CDR3 is 15 amino acids long. DNA for the CDR3: TGTGCCAGCAGTTTATTAACTAGCGGGAGTTCGGAGCAGTTCTTC. This sequence encodes CASSLLTSGSSEQFF.

About this clone: One end of the junction fails to match germline, which may point to a read error. The chain combines TRBV7-7 with TRBJ2-7; maybe TRBD2 (6 bases). Germline V lookup: CDR1 SSHAT, CDR2 FNYEAQ (reference sequence). This CDR3 is 14 amino acids long. The CDR3 here is CASSSRLGAYEQYF. CDR3 nucleotides: TGTGCTAGCAGCTCGAGACTAGGGGCCTACGAGCAGTACTTC.